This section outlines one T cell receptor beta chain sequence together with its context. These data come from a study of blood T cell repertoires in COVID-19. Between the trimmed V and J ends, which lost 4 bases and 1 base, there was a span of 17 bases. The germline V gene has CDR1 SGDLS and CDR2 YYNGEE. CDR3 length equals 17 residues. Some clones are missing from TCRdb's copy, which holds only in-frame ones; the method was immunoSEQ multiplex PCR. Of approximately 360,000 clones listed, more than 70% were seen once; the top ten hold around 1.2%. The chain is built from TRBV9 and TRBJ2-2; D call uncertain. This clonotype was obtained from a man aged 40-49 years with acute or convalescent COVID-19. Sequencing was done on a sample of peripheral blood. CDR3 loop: CASSPRFRLVNTGELFF. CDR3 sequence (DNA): TGTGCCAGCAGCCCCCGCTTTCGGTTGGTGAACACCGGGGAGCTGTTTTTT.